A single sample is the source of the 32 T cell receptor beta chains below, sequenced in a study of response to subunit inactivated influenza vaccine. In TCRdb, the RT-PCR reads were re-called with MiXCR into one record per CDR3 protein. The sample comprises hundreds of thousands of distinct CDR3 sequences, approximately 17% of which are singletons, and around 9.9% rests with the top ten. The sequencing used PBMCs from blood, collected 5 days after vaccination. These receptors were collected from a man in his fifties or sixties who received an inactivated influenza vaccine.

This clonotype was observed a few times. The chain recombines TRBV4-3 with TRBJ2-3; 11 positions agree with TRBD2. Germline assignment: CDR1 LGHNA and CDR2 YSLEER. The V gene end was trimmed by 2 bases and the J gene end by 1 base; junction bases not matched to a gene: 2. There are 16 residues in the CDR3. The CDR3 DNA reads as TGCGCCAGCAGCCAAATAGCGGGGGGGGGCACAGATACGCAGTATTTT. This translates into CASSQIAGGGTDTQYF.

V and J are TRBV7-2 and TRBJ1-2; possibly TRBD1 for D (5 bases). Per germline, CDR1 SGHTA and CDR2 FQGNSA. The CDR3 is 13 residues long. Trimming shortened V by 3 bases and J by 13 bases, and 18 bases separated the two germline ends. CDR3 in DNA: TGTGCCAGCAGCTTGACAGCCCAACTCGGTCTCACCTTC. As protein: CASSLTAQLGLTF.

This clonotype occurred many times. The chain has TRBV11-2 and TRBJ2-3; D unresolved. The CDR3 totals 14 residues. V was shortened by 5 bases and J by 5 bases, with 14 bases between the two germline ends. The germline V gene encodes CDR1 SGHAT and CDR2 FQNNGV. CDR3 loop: CASSRAPSQDTQYF. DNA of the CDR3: TGTGCCAGCAGCCGCGCCCCGAGTCAAGATACGCAGTATTTT. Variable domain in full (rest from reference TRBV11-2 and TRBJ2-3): EAGVAQSPRYKIIEKRQSVAFWCNPISGHATLYWYQQILGQGPKLLIQFQNNGVVDDSQLPKDRFSAERLKGVDSTLKIQPAKLEDSAVYLCASSRAPSQDTQYFGPGTRLTVL.

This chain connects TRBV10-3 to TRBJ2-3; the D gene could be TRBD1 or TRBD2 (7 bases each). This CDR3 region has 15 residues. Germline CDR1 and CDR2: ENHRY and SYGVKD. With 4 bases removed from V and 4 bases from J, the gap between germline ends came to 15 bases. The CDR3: CAISGMGGGADTQYF. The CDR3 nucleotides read TGTGCCATCAGTGGGATGGGAGGGGGCGCAGATACGCAGTATTTT.

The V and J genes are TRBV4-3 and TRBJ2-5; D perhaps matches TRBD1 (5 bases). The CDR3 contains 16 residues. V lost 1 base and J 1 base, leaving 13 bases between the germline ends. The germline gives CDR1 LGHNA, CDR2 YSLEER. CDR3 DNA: TGCGCCAGCAGCCAAGGGCTGGGGCACGCCCAAGAGACCCAGTACTTC. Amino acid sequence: CASSQGLGHAQETQYF.

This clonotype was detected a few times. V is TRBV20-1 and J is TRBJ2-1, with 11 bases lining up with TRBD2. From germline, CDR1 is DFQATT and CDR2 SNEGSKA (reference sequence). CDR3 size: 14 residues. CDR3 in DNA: TGCGGTAGCGGGAGGGCCGTCGGGGAAAATGAGCAGTTCTTC. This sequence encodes CGSGRAVGENEQFF.

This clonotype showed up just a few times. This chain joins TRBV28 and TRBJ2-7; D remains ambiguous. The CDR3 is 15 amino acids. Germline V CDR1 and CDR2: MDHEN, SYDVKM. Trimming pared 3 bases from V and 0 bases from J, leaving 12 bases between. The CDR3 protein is CASSLLLKSSYEQYF. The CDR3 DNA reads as TGTGCCAGCAGTTTGCTACTTAAGAGCTCCTACGAGCAGTACTTC.

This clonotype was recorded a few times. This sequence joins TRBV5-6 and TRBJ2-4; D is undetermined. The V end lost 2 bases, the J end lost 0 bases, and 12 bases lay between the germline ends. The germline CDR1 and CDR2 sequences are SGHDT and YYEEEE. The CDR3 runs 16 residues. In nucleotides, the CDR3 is TGTGCCAGCAGCTTAACAAATACTCTAGCCAAAAACATTCAGTACTTC. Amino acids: CASSLTNTLAKNIQYF.

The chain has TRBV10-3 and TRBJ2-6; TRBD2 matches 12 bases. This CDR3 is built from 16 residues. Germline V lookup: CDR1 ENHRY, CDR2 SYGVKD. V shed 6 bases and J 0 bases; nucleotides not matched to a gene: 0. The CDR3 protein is CAIRTSGSSGANVLTF. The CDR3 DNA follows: TGTGCCATCAGGACTAGCGGGAGCTCTGGGGCCAACGTCCTGACTTTC.

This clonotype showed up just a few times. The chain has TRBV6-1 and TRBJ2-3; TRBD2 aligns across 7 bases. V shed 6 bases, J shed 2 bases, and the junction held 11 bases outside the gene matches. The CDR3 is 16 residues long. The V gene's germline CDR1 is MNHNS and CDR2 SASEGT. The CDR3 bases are TGTGCCAGCAGGATAACCGGGACTATCCCCACAGATACGCAGTATTTT. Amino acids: CASRITGTIPTDTQYF.

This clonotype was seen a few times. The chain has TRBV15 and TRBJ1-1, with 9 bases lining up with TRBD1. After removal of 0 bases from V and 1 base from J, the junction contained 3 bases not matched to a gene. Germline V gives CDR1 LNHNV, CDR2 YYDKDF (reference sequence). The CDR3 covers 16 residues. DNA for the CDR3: TGTGCCACCAGCAGAGAGGGACAGGGTGGGAACACTGAAGCTTTCTTT. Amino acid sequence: CATSREGQGGNTEAFF.

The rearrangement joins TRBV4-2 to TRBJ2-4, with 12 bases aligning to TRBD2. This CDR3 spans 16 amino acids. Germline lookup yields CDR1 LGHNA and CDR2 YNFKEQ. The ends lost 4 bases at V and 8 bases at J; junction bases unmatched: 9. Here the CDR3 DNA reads TGTGCCAGCAGCCCAACGCTAGCGGGAGGGCCAGACATTCAGTACTTC. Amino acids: CASSPTLAGGPDIQYF.

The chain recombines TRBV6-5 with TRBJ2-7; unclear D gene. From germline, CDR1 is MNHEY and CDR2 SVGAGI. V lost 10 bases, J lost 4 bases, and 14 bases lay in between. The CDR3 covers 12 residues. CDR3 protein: CATTAPPYEQYF. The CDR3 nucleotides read TGTGCCACCACGGCGCCTCCTTACGAGCAGTACTTC.

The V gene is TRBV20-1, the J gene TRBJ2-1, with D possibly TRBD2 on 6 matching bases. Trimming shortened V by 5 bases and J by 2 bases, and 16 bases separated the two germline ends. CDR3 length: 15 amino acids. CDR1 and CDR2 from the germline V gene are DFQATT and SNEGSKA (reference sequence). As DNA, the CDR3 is TGCAGTGCTTCCTTACGGGAGAGGGCCTACAATGAGCAGTTCTTC. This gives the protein CSASLRERAYNEQFF.

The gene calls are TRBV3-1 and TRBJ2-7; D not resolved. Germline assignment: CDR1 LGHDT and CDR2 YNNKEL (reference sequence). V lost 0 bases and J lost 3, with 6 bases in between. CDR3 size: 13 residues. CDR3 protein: CASSQDWYYEQYF. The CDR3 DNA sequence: TGTGCCAGCAGCCAAGATTGGTACTACGAGCAGTACTTC.

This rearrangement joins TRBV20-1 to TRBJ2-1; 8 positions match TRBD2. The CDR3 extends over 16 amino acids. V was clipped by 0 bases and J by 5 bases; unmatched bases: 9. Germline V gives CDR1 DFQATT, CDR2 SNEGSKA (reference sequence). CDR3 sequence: CSARDESRLAHNEQFF. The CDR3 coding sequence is TGCAGTGCTAGAGATGAGTCGCGACTAGCGCACAATGAGCAGTTCTTC.

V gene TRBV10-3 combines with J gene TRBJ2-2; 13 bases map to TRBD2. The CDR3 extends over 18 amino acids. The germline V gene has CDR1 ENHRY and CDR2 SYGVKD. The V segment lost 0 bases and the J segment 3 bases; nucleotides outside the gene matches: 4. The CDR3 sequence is CAISESTSGGTYTGELFF. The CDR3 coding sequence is TGTGCCATCAGTGAGTCGACTAGCGGGGGGACCTACACCGGGGAGCTGTTTTTT.

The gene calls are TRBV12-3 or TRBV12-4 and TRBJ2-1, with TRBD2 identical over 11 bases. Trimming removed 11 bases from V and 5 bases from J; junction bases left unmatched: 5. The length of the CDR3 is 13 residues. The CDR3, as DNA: TGTGCCCTGACTAGCGGGGCGAACAATGAGCAGTTCTTC. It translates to CALTSGANNEQFF.

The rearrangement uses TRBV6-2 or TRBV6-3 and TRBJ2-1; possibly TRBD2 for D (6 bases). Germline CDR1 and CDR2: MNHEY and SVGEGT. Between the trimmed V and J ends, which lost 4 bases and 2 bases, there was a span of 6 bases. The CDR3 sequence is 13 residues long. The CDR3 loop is CASSWGAYNEQFF. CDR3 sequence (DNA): TGTGCCAGCAGTTGGGGGGCCTACAATGAGCAGTTCTTC.

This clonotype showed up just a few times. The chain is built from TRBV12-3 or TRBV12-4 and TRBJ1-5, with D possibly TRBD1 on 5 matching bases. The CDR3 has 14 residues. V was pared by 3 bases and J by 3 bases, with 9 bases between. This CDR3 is CASSFGADNQPQHF. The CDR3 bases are TGTGCCAGCAGTTTTGGGGCGGACAATCAGCCCCAGCATTTT.

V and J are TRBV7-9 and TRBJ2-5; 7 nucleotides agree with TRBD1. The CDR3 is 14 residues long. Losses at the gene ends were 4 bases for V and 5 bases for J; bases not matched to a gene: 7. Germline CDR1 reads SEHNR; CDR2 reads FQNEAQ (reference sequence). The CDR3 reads CASSSHRGRETQYF. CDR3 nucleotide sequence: TGTGCCAGCAGCTCCCACAGGGGACGGGAGACCCAGTACTTC.

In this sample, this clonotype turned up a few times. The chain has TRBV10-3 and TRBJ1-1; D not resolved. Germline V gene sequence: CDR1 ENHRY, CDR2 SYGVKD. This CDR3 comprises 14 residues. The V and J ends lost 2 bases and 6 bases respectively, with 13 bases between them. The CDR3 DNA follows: TGTGCCATCAGTGAGAGCGGCTATAGGGCTGAAGCTTTCTTT. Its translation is CAISESGYRAEAFF.

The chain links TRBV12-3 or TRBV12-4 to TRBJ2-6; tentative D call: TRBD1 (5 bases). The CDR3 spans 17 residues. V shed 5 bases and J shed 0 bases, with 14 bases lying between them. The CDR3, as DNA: TGTGCCAGCAGTCAACAGGCTCCTCTCTCTGGGGCCAACGTCCTGACTTTC. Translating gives CASSQQAPLSGANVLTF.

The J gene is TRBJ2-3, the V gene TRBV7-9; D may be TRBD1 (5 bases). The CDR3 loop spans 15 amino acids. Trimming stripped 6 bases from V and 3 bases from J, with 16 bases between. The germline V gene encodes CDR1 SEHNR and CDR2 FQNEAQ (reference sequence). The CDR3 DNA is TGTGCCAGCAGGGGTATGGACATCCCGACAGATACGCAGTATTTT. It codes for CASRGMDIPTDTQYF.

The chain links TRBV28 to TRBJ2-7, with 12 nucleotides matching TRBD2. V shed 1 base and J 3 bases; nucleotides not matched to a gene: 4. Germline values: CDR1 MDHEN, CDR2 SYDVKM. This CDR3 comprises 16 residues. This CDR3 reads CASSLYGLAGNYEQYF. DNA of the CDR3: TGTGCCAGCAGTTTATACGGACTAGCGGGGAACTACGAGCAGTACTTC. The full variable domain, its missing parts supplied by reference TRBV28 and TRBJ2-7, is DVKVTQSSRYLVKRTGEKVFLECVQDMDHENMFWYRQDPGLGLRLIYFSYDVKMKEKGDIPEGYSVSREKKERFSLILESASTNQTSMYLCASSLYGLAGNYEQYFGPGTRLTVT.

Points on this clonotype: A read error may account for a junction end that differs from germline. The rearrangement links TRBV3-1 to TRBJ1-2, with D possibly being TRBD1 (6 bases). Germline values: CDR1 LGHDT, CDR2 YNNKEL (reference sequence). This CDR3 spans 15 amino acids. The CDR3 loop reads CASSQDERQVNPPYF. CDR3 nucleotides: TGTGCCAGCAGCCAAGACGAGCGACAGGTCAACCCTCCATATTTC.

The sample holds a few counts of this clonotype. In DNA form, the CDR3 reads TGTGCCAGCAGCCGACTAGCGGGAGGGCCAGACAATGAGCAGTTCTTC. This translates into CASSRLAGGPDNEQFF. The V call is TRBV7-2, the J call TRBJ2-1; 14 nucleotides line up with TRBD2. Germline values: CDR1 SGHTA, CDR2 FQGNSA. J gave up 5 bases and V 5 bases, and 5 bases lay outside the gene matches. The CDR3 runs to 16 residues.

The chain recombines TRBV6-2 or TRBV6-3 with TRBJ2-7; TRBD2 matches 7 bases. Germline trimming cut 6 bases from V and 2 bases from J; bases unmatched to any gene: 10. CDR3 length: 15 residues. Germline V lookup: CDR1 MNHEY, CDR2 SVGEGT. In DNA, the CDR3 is TGTGCCAGCAGGAGTGGCGGGGGTTACACCTACGAGCAGTACTTC. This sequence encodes CASRSGGGYTYEQYF.

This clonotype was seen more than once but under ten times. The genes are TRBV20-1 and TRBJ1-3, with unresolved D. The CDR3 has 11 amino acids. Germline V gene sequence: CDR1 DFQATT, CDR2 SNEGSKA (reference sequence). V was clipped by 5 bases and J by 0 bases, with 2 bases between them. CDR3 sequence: CSAPSGNTIYF. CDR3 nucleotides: TGCAGTGCTCCCTCTGGAAACACCATATATTTT.

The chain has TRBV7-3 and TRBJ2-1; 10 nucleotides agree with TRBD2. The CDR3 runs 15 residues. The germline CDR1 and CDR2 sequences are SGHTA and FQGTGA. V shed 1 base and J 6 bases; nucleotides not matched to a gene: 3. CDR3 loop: CASSLKLAGANEQFF. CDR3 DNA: TGTGCCAGCAGCTTAAAGCTAGCGGGAGCCAATGAGCAGTTCTTC.

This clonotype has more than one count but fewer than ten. CDR3 nucleotide sequence: TGTGCCAGCAGCCAAGATAGTACCTACGAGCAGTACTTC. Amino acids: CASSQDSTYEQYF. The chain recombines TRBV4-2 with TRBJ2-7; D is unresolved. CDR1 and CDR2 (germline): LGHNA, YNFKEQ. Trimming stripped 0 bases from V and 2 bases from J, with 5 bases between. The CDR3 spans 13 residues.

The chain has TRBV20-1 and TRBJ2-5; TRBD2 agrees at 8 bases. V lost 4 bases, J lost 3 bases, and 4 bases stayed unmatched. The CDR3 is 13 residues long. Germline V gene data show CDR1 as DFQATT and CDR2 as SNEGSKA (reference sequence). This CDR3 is CSATRGGEETQYF. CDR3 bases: TGCAGTGCTACTCGGGGGGGCGAAGAGACCCAGTACTTC.